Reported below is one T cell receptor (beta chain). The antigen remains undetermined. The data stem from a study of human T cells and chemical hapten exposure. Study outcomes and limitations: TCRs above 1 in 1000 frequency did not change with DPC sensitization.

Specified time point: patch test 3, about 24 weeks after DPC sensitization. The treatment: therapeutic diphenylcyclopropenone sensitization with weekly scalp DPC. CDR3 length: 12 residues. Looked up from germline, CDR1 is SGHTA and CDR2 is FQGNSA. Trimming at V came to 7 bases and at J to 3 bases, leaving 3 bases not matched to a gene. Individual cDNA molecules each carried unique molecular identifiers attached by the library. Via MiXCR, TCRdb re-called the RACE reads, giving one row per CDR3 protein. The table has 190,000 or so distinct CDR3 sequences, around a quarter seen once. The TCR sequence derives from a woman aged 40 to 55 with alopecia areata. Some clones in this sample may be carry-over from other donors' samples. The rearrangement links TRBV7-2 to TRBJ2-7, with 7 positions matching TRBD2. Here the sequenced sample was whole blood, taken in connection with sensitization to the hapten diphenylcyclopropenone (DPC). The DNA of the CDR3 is TGTGCCAGCACCGGCGGGAGCTACGAGCAGTACTTC. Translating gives CASTGGSYEQYF.